The 31 T cell receptor beta chains below come from one sample, sequenced in a study of OX40 agonist ivuxolimab in advanced cancers. Here immunoSEQ multiplex PCR was the method, and the copy in TCRdb shows in-frame clones only, minus some. The sample records around 95,000 clones, 75% to 95% being singletons. The sample here was CD4+ or CD8+ T cells sorted from blood, taken in a trial of the OX40 agonist ivuxolimab. The receptor source for this set is an adult with an advanced solid tumor such as melanoma, head and neck, liver or kidney cancer.

This clone was seen only once. The rearrangement joins TRBV7-2 to TRBJ2-1; tentatively, D is TRBD2 (6 bases). The V gene lost 5 bases and the J gene lost 6 bases, with 17 bases spanning the gap. Germline V gene sequence: CDR1 SGHTA, CDR2 FQGNSA. The CDR3 length is 15 residues. This CDR3 reads CASSISGDGLNEQFF. In DNA, the CDR3 is TGTGCCAGCAGCATTAGCGGAGACGGGCTCAATGAGCAGTTCTTC.

The chain uses TRBV18 and TRBJ2-3, with 7 bases fitting TRBD2. The CDR3 contains 13 residues. V was pared by 9 bases and J by 3 bases, with 6 bases of the junction left unmatched. Germline assignment: CDR1 KGHSH and CDR2 LQKENI. The CDR3 nucleotides read TGTGCCAGTGGCGGGAGAGGGACAGATACGCAGTATTTT. Encoded protein: CASGGRGTDTQYF.

CDR3 DNA sequence: TGTGCCAGCAGTGGGTCAAAGCGGGGCTACGAGCAGTACTTC. It is translated as CASSGSKRGYEQYF. The chain employs TRBV6-1 and TRBJ2-7; 7 nucleotides match TRBD2. The CDR3 has 14 residues. V trimming: 4 bases; J trimming: 3 bases; junction bases outside the gene matches: 6. CDR1 is MNHNS, CDR2 SASEGT, per germline.

This clone has a single count. J is TRBJ2-2 and V is TRBV5-6, with 11 positions matching TRBD2. Germline CDR1 reads SGHDT; CDR2 reads YYEEEE. After removal of 0 bases from V and 3 bases from J, the junction contained 7 bases not matched to a gene. This CDR3 has 18 amino acids. The CDR3 reads CASSLVGIAGGYTGELFF. CDR3 in DNA: TGTGCCAGCAGCTTGGTGGGGATAGCGGGAGGGTACACCGGGGAGCTGTTTTTT.

The CDR3 coding sequence is TGTGCCAGCAGTATAGGGAACACCGGGGAGCTGTTTTTT. Its protein product is CASSIGNTGELFF. The chain is built from TRBV28 and TRBJ2-2; D not certain. In germline, CDR1 is MDHEN, CDR2 SYDVKM. The CDR3 loop spans 13 amino acids. V lost 5 bases, J lost 1 base, and 5 bases lay in between.

This chain links TRBV6-5 with TRBJ1-1; 8 nucleotides match TRBD1. The ends lost 6 bases at V and 0 bases at J; junction bases unmatched: 3. CDR3 length: 14 amino acids. The V gene's germline CDR1 is MNHEY and CDR2 SVGAGI. CDR3 bases: TGTGCCAGCAGCCAGGGGGCCATGAACACTGAAGCTTTCTTT. Translated, it gives CASSQGAMNTEAFF.

The V call is TRBV6-1, the J call TRBJ2-3, with a tentative D call TRBD2 (6 bases). From germline, CDR1 is MNHNS and CDR2 SASEGT. Trimming cost V 2 bases and J 0 bases, with 12 bases left between them. CDR3 length equals 16 residues. CDR3 in DNA: TGTGCCAGCAGTGAATCTAGCGCTCCTAGCACAGATACGCAGTATTTT. It yields the protein CASSESSAPSTDTQYF.

This clone was seen once. This chain joins TRBV9 and TRBJ2-5, with TRBD1 matching 7 bases. This CDR3 contains 14 residues. V was clipped by 3 bases and J by 0 bases; unmatched bases: 2. Germline CDR1 and CDR2: SGDLS and YYNGEE. DNA for the CDR3: TGTGCCAGCAGCGATACAGGGGACCAAGAGACCCAGTACTTC. Protein: CASSDTGDQETQYF.

The genes are TRBV19 and TRBJ2-2; D gene unclear. Germline V gene lookup returns CDR1 LNHDA and CDR2 SQIVND (reference sequence). V dropped 3 bases and J dropped 4 bases, with 3 bases sitting between them. This CDR3 contains 12 residues. CDR3 sequence (DNA): TGTGCCAGTAGTATCGGCACCGGGGAGCTGTTTTTT. Translation: CASSIGTGELFF.

This chain joins TRBV19 and TRBJ1-5, with 11 bases matching TRBD1. CDR3 length: 14 amino acids. Germline V lookup: CDR1 LNHDA, CDR2 SQIVND (reference sequence). Trimming at V came to 4 bases and at J to 4 bases, leaving 0 bases not matched to a gene. DNA of the CDR3: TGTGCCAGTAGTAGGGACAGGGGGAATCAGCCCCAGCATTTT. Protein product: CASSRDRGNQPQHF.

V usage is TRBV2 and J usage is TRBJ1-2; possible D gene TRBD1, 5 bases. CDR1 SNHLY and CDR2 FYNNEI come from the germline V gene. The CDR3 consists of 13 residues. Trimming took off 9 bases at V and 5 bases at J, with 16 bases between the two ends. The CDR3 nucleotides read TGTGCCAGTCGAACTGGGGGTAGATATGGCTACACCTTC. Protein sequence: CASRTGGRYGYTF.

The rearrangement uses TRBV18 and TRBJ2-7, with 9 bases matching TRBD1. J was trimmed by 3 bases and V by 5 bases; bases with no gene match: 5. The germline V gene encodes CDR1 KGHSH and CDR2 LQKENI. The CDR3 has 14 amino acids. The CDR3, as DNA: TGTGCCAGCTCATCCACAGGGGGCGACTACGAGCAGTACTTC. Its translation is CASSSTGGDYEQYF.

The chain recombines TRBV4-1 with TRBJ2-5, with unresolved D. V gave up 2 bases and J gave up 3 bases, with 7 bases separating them. This CDR3 region has 13 residues. Germline V gives CDR1 MGHRA, CDR2 YSYEKL. This CDR3 is CASSQWRKETQYF. The CDR3 region has the DNA TGCGCCAGCAGCCAATGGAGAAAAGAGACCCAGTACTTC.

The chain uses TRBV2 and TRBJ2-7; 10 bases fit TRBD1. CDR1 and CDR2 from the germline V gene are SNHLY and FYNNEI. Trimming removed 4 bases from V and 6 bases from J; junction bases left unmatched: 6. The CDR3 sequence is 14 residues long. CDR3 in amino acids: CASSGTGGIGEQYF. The DNA of the CDR3 is TGTGCCAGCAGTGGGACAGGGGGGATCGGCGAGCAGTACTTC.

This chain links TRBV30 with TRBJ2-3, with TRBD2 identical over 10 bases. Germline CDR1 GTSNPN, CDR2 SVGIG (reference sequence). This CDR3 has 12 amino acids. The CDR3 region is CGAGGVGDTQYF. For the CDR3, the DNA is TGTGGAGCGGGAGGGGTAGGAGATACGCAGTATTTT.

This chain connects TRBV14 to TRBJ1-1, with D maybe TRBD1 (5 bases). Trimming took 0 bases from V and 12 from J, leaving 20 bases between them. Looked up from germline, CDR1 is SGHDN and CDR2 is FVKESK. The length of the CDR3 is 15 residues. CDR3 sequence: CASSQESGTGARTFF. The CDR3 bases are TGTGCCAGCAGCCAAGAAAGTGGGACCGGGGCCCGAACTTTCTTT. Full variable domain (missing parts from reference TRBV14 and TRBJ1-1): EAGVTQFPSHSVIEKGQTVTLRCDPISGHDNLYWYRRVMGKEIKFLLHFVKESKQDESGMPNNRFLAERTGGTYSTLKVQPAELEDSGVYFCASSQESGTGARTFFGQGTRLTVV.

The V gene is TRBV11-1, the J gene TRBJ1-2; D remains ambiguous. The CDR3 totals 17 residues. Germline lookup yields CDR1 SGHAT and CDR2 FQDESV (reference sequence). The V end lost 2 bases, the J end lost 5 bases, and 21 bases lay between the germline ends. The CDR3 here is CASSLSVRGRKNYGYTF. CDR3 coding DNA: TGTGCCAGCAGCTTATCCGTCCGGGGAAGGAAAAATTATGGCTACACCTTC.

This CDR3 reads CASSLLAGVSIGQYF. The CDR3 DNA sequence: TGTGCCAGCAGCCTCCTAGCGGGAGTATCGATTGGGCAGTACTTC. The genes are TRBV14 and TRBJ2-7; 10 positions match TRBD2. Per the germline V gene, CDR1 is SGHDN and CDR2 is FVKESK. This CDR3 region has 15 residues. Losses at the gene ends were 4 bases for V and 9 bases for J; bases not matched to a gene: 12.

The rearrangement joins TRBV5-1 to TRBJ2-1, with TRBD2 identical over 8 bases. Germline CDR1 and CDR2: SGHRS and YFSETQ. V shed 1 base, J shed 5 bases, and the junction held 5 bases outside the gene matches. This CDR3 is built from 15 residues. The CDR3, as DNA: TGCGCCAGCAGCTTGCGAACTAGCGGAAACAATGAGCAGTTCTTC. Translating gives CASSLRTSGNNEQFF.

This sequence joins TRBV4-1 and TRBJ2-1; 9 bases align to TRBD2. This CDR3 is 16 amino acids long. With 4 bases clipped from V and 4 bases from J, the junction kept 8 bases outside the gene matches. Germline CDR1 reads MGHRA; CDR2 reads YSYEKL. CDR3 amino acids: CASSRVAGAAYNEQFF. The DNA of the CDR3 is TGCGCCAGCAGCCGAGTAGCGGGAGCCGCTTACAATGAGCAGTTCTTC.

The chain employs TRBV10-1 and TRBJ2-7, with TRBD2 matching over 8 bases. V dropped 4 bases and J dropped 0; count of bases not matched to a gene: 8. This CDR3 has 16 amino acids. Germline V CDR1 and CDR2: WNHNN, SYGVQD (reference sequence). CDR3: CASSVGPGTSSYEQYF. In nucleotides, the CDR3 is TGCGCCAGCAGTGTTGGACCCGGGACTAGCTCCTACGAGCAGTACTTC.

The rearrangement links TRBV19 to TRBJ1-5, with D tentatively TRBD1 (6 bases). The germline CDR1 and CDR2 sequences are LNHDA and SQIVND (reference sequence). The CDR3 is 16 residues long. The V end was cut by 5 bases, the J end by 2 bases, with 16 bases between. CDR3 bases: TGTGCCAGTAGTGCGAGGGACACACTGGGCAATCAGCCCCAGCATTTT. Translated, it gives CASSARDTLGNQPQHF.

This sequence joins TRBV7-8 and TRBJ1-3; perhaps TRBD1 as D (5 bases). CDR3 length: 17 residues. V shed 1 base and J shed 0 bases, with 13 bases lying between them. Germline V gives CDR1 SGHVS, CDR2 FQNEAQ. CDR3 amino acids: CASSLGGGARSGNTIYF. In DNA form, the CDR3 reads TGTGCCAGCAGCTTAGGGGGAGGGGCTCGCTCTGGAAACACCATATATTTT.

V gene TRBV4-2 combines with J gene TRBJ1-5, with D unclear. The CDR3 has 18 residues. Trimming stripped 0 bases from V and 2 bases from J, with 17 bases between. Germline CDR1 reads LGHNA; CDR2 reads YNFKEQ. In nucleotides, the CDR3 is TGTGCCAGCAGCCAAGAAGCGGCGGGGTCAAGTGGCAATCAGCCCCAGCATTTT. Translation: CASSQEAAGSSGNQPQHF.

J is TRBJ2-5 and V is TRBV6-5, with TRBD1 identical over 11 bases. The J call could be wrong; TRBJ2-7 is a better fit for the DNA end. The CDR3 consists of 16 residues. Germline CDR1 and CDR2: MNHEY and SVGAGI. The CDR3 here is CASSYARTGGAYEQYF. In DNA, the CDR3 is TGTGCCAGCAGTTACGCAAGGACAGGGGGCGCGTACGAGCAGTACTTC.

The gene calls are TRBV28 and TRBJ2-3; no reliable D call. Trimming removed 0 bases from V and 2 bases from J, with 9 bases in between. The CDR3 loop spans 15 amino acids. Germline values: CDR1 MDHEN, CDR2 SYDVKM. DNA of the CDR3: TGTGCCAGCAGTTTATGGCCAGAAGCCACAGATACGCAGTATTTT. This encodes CASSLWPEATDTQYF.

Here the CDR3 reads CASSPTDRVYEQYF. CDR3 nucleotide sequence: TGCGCCAGCAGCCCAACGGACAGGGTCTACGAGCAGTACTTC. This chain joins TRBV5-1 and TRBJ2-7, with 8 bases aligning to TRBD1. There are 14 residues in the CDR3. V lost 4 bases, J lost 3 bases, and 6 bases stayed unmatched. Per germline, CDR1 SGHRS and CDR2 YFSETQ.

The chain is built from TRBV5-4 and TRBJ2-3; 7 positions agree with TRBD1. CDR1 is SGHNT and CDR2 is YYREEE in the germline V gene (reference sequence). The CDR3 has 15 residues. With 1 base clipped from V and 1 base from J, the junction kept 3 bases outside the gene matches. This CDR3 reads CASSLTGVGTDTQYF. The CDR3 nucleotides are TGTGCCAGCAGCTTGACAGGGGTTGGCACAGATACGCAGTATTTT.

The chain has TRBV5-4 and TRBJ2-6; no clear D gene. This CDR3 has 19 amino acids. The V gene's germline CDR1 is SGHNT and CDR2 YYREEE (reference sequence). Between the trimmed V and J ends, which lost 4 bases and 1 base, there was a span of 21 bases. The CDR3 coding sequence is TGTGCCAGCAGCGTCTCATCTCCAGGCCTCATGTCTGGGGCCAACGTCCTGACTTTC. It yields the protein CASSVSSPGLMSGANVLTF.

The rearrangement joins TRBV19 to TRBJ2-2; 9 bases agree with TRBD2. The trim removed 3 bases at V and 6 bases at J, leaving 11 bases unmatched. The germline V gene encodes CDR1 LNHDA and CDR2 SQIVND (reference sequence). This CDR3 has 17 amino acids. CDR3 loop: CASSMISGRGRSGELFF. The CDR3 DNA reads as TGTGCCAGTAGTATGATTAGCGGGAGAGGCAGGTCCGGGGAGCTGTTTTTT. Variable domain in full (rest from reference TRBV19 and TRBJ2-2): DGGITQSPKYLFRKEGQNVTLSCEQNLNHDAMYWYRQDPGQGLRLIYYSQIVNDFQKGDIAEGYSVSREKKESFPLTVTSAQKNPTAFYLCASSMISGRGRSGELFFGEGSRLTVL.

The rearrangement joins TRBV28 to TRBJ1-2; D call uncertain. The CDR3 contains 15 residues. Germline CDR1 MDHEN, CDR2 SYDVKM. V gave up 6 bases and J gave up 4 bases, with 18 bases separating them. CDR3 DNA: TGTGCCAGCAGACTGGGTCAGAAACACAGCTATGGCTACACCTTC. It codes for CASRLGQKHSYGYTF.